One and the same sample provided the 29 T cell receptor beta chains below, sequenced in a study of beta chain features in type 1 diabetes (dated by TCRdb to between 2018 and 2020). The library was prepared using the immunoSEQ multiplex PCR assay. The entire isolated RNA was reverse transcribed using the High Capacity cDNA Reverse Transcription Kit, and thus expressed TCRB transcripts were sequenced. Imported from immuneACCESS, the table was reduced by TCRdb to in-frame sequences with V and J called. These copies leave out some clones; in studies compared against another copy, an unresolved V gene accounts for under half, and the cause of the remainder is not known. This sample comprises 860,000 or so clones, roughly a sixth of them detected only once. Clones ranked in the top ten supply 0.023% of the sample. Sequencing was done on a sample of naive CD4+ T cells from blood. Read against the paper, the sample's cell subset or site label means: true naive CD4+ T cells. The source of these receptors is a woman aged 18-35 years in good health.

The V gene is TRBV28, the J gene TRBJ2-3; TRBD1 is a possible D gene (6 bases). CDR1 and CDR2 from the germline V gene are MDHEN and SYDVKM. The germline V and J ends were trimmed by 2 bases and 4 bases, with 13 bases remaining between them. The CDR3 is 15 amino acids. Here the CDR3 reads CASSLGDRKADTQYF. CDR3 nucleotides: TGTGCCAGCAGTTTAGGTGACAGGAAGGCAGATACGCAGTATTTT.

This clone turned up a few times. The V gene is TRBV28, the J gene TRBJ2-6; D could derive from TRBD1 or TRBD2 (5 bases each). This CDR3 region has 15 residues. CDR1 is MDHEN and CDR2 is SYDVKM in the germline V gene. The V and J ends lost 3 bases and 2 bases respectively, with 8 bases between them. CDR3 protein: CASSFGGAGANVLTF. The CDR3 region has the DNA TGTGCCAGCAGTTTTGGGGGTGCTGGGGCCAACGTCCTGACTTTC.

This clone was observed a handful of times. Other DNA variants within this sample encode the same CDR3. CDR3 coding DNA: TGTGCCAGCAGCTTACTAAGGGAGACCCAGTACTTC. Protein product: CASSLLRETQYF. The chain recombines TRBV7-2 with TRBJ2-5; D is uncertain. Trimming removed 2 bases from V and 5 bases from J, with 6 bases in between. This CDR3 contains 12 residues. Looked up from germline, CDR1 is SGHTA and CDR2 is FQGNSA.

The CDR3 DNA is TGTGCCAGTAGTATACGAGGGTCGAGCTCCTACAATGAGCAGTTCTTC. It encodes CASSIRGSSSYNEQFF. This sequence joins TRBV19 and TRBJ2-1, with D possibly TRBD2 on 5 matching bases. V lost 2 bases and J lost 0, with 11 bases in between. The CDR3 extends over 16 amino acids. Germline-derived CDR1 and CDR2 are LNHDA and SQIVND (reference sequence). Full variable domain (rest looked up from reference TRBV19 and TRBJ2-1): DGGITQSPKYLFRKEGQNVTLSCEQNLNHDAMYWYRQDPGQGLRLIYYSQIVNDFQKGDIAEGYSVSREKKESFPLTVTSAQKNPTAFYLCASSIRGSSSYNEQFFGPGTRLTVL.

The table lists this clone with a few counts. The V call is TRBV5-1, the J call TRBJ2-3; 7 nucleotides align to TRBD2. CDR3 size: 15 residues. CDR1 is SGHRS, CDR2 YFSETQ, per germline. V dropped 2 bases and J dropped 1; count of bases not matched to a gene: 4. The chain's CDR3 is CASSFVAGGTDTQYF. In DNA form, the CDR3 reads TGCGCCAGCAGCTTTGTGGCGGGAGGCACAGATACGCAGTATTTT. Filled out from reference TRBV5-1 and TRBJ2-3, the complete variable domain reads KAGVTQTPRYLIKTRGQQVTLSCSPISGHRSVSWYQQTPGQGLQFLFEYFSETQRNKGNFPGRFSGRQFSNSRSEMNVSTLELGDSALYLCASSFVAGGTDTQYFGPGTRLTVL.

V gene TRBV7-2 combines with J gene TRBJ1-2; possible D gene TRBD1, 6 bases. The V end was cut by 5 bases, the J end by 4 bases, with 14 bases between. CDR3 size: 14 residues. Germline-derived CDR1 and CDR2 are SGHTA and FQGNSA. CDR3 sequence reads: CASSLQGGGYGYTF. CDR3 sequence (DNA): TGTGCCAGCAGCCTACAGGGTGGGGGCTATGGCTACACCTTC.

This clone was seen once. The chain has TRBV5-1 and TRBJ2-1; 12 nucleotides agree with TRBD1. Germline V gene sequence: CDR1 SGHRS, CDR2 YFSETQ. The CDR3 length is 16 residues. J gave up 5 bases and V 5 bases, and 8 bases lay outside the gene matches. CDR3 amino acids: CASRLYGTGGHNEQFF. DNA for the CDR3: TGCGCCAGCAGATTATACGGGACAGGGGGCCACAATGAGCAGTTCTTC.

There are a few counts of this clone. The sample holds other DNA sequences that translate to the same CDR3. The chain uses TRBV18 and TRBJ2-3; 12 bases are shared with TRBD2. The junction had 3 bases not matched to a gene; V was cut back by 1 base and J by 4 bases. Germline V CDR1 and CDR2: KGHSH, LQKENI. The CDR3 runs 16 residues. This chain's CDR3 is CASSPRLAGESDTQYF. CDR3 nucleotide sequence: TGTGCCAGCTCACCACGACTAGCGGGAGAGTCAGATACGCAGTATTTT.

The CDR3 nucleotides read TGTGCCAGCTCACTCGACAGGGATCGAGGAAACACCATATATTTT. Its translation is CASSLDRDRGNTIYF. This sequence joins TRBV18 and TRBJ1-3; 7 bases map to TRBD1. CDR3 length: 15 amino acids. The germline V gene encodes CDR1 KGHSH and CDR2 LQKENI. The V segment lost 4 bases and the J segment 4 bases; nucleotides outside the gene matches: 7.

V usage is TRBV4-3 and J usage is TRBJ2-7; no firm D call. The V gene's germline CDR1 is LGHNA and CDR2 YSLEER. The V and J ends lost 0 bases and 7 bases respectively, with 13 bases between them. There are 14 residues in the CDR3. CDR3 in DNA: TGCGCCAGCAGCCAAGATCGTACTCAGGAGGAGCAGTACTTC. This translates into CASSQDRTQEEQYF.

The rearrangement links TRBV7-9 to TRBJ1-1; D might be TRBD1 (5 bases). Trimming pared 5 bases from V and 3 bases from J, leaving 13 bases between. CDR3 length: 14 residues. Germline CDR1 is SEHNR and CDR2 is FQNEAQ (reference sequence). The CDR3 coding sequence is TGTGCCAGCAGCAACCGGCAAGGGGACACTGAAGCTTTCTTT. Translating it yields CASSNRQGDTEAFF.

The chain recombines TRBV7-3 with TRBJ2-7, with a weak D call TRBD2 (5 bases). CDR1 SGHTA and CDR2 FQGTGA come from the germline V gene. CDR3 size: 13 residues. The germline V and J ends were trimmed by 5 bases and 5 bases, with 13 bases remaining between them. CDR3: CASSPGFVHEQYF. The CDR3 bases are TGTGCCAGCAGCCCGGGGTTTGTCCACGAGCAGTACTTC.

This clone was seen a handful of times. The chain has TRBV18 and TRBJ2-7, with TRBD1 identical over 11 bases. Germline V gives CDR1 KGHSH, CDR2 LQKENI. This CDR3 has 16 amino acids. Germline trimming cut 4 bases from V and 0 bases from J; bases unmatched to any gene: 5. Here the CDR3 reads CASSRGTGGTSYEQYF. The DNA of the CDR3 is TGTGCCAGCTCACGTGGGACAGGGGGAACCTCCTACGAGCAGTACTTC.

The chain couples TRBV4-2 to TRBJ2-1; 10 positions agree with TRBD1. CDR3 size: 16 residues. Per the germline V gene, CDR1 is LGHNA and CDR2 is YNFKEQ. The ends lost 2 bases at V and 1 base at J; junction bases unmatched: 2. CDR3 in DNA: TGTGCCAGCAGCCAACGACAGGGGGCATCCTACAATGAGCAGTTCTTC. It yields the protein CASSQRQGASYNEQFF.

The V gene is TRBV7-9, the J gene TRBJ2-3; 15 bases are shared with TRBD2. From germline, CDR1 is SEHNR and CDR2 FQNEAQ (reference sequence). CDR3 length: 16 residues. V gave up 5 bases and J gave up 3 bases; unmatched junction bases: 3. CDR3 bases: TGTGCCAGCAGCCGGGGACTAGCGGGAGGTACAGATACGCAGTATTTT. Translating it yields CASSRGLAGGTDTQYF.

This clone was found a few times. The chain couples TRBV5-1 to TRBJ2-7, with D tentatively TRBD2 (6 bases). Trimming pared 4 bases from V and 0 bases from J, leaving 11 bases between. The CDR3 contains 14 residues. Germline V gives CDR1 SGHRS, CDR2 YFSETQ. The CDR3: CASSGGDGSYEQYF. The CDR3 DNA follows: TGCGCCAGCAGCGGCGGGGACGGCTCCTACGAGCAGTACTTC. Looking up the rest from reference TRBV5-1 and TRBJ2-7 gives the full variable domain: KAGVTQTPRYLIKTRGQQVTLSCSPISGHRSVSWYQQTPGQGLQFLFEYFSETQRNKGNFPGRFSGRQFSNSRSEMNVSTLELGDSALYLCASSGGDGSYEQYFGPGTRLTVT.

This clone appeared a few times. The V call is TRBV14, the J call TRBJ2-5, with no clear D. With 4 bases removed from V and 7 bases from J, the gap between germline ends came to 13 bases. This CDR3 has 13 residues. CDR1 is SGHDN, CDR2 FVKESK, per germline. CDR3 coding DNA: TGTGCCAGCAGCCCCCGAACCGCCGGGACCCAGTACTTC. Amino acid sequence: CASSPRTAGTQYF.

This clone has a handful of counts. CDR3 loop: CASSPIQGGNTEAFF. The CDR3 DNA reads as TGTGCCAGCAGCCCGATACAGGGGGGGAACACTGAAGCTTTCTTT. This chain links TRBV7-9 with TRBJ1-1; 8 bases fit TRBD1. V lost 5 bases, J lost 1 base, and 6 bases stayed unmatched. The CDR3 contains 15 residues. Germline CDR1 reads SEHNR; CDR2 reads FQNEAQ (reference sequence).

This clone was detected a few times. The CDR3 coding sequence is TGTGCCAGTAGTGGATGGTATGGAGACTTCACCGGGGAGCTGTTTTTT. Amino acid sequence: CASSGWYGDFTGELFF. The chain employs TRBV19 and TRBJ2-2; no firm D call. The CDR3 has 16 residues. Germline CDR1 reads LNHDA; CDR2 reads SQIVND (reference sequence). Deletions cut 5 bases from V and 4 bases from J, with 17 bases between. Supplemented by reference TRBV19 and TRBJ2-2, the full variable domain reads DGGITQSPKYLFRKEGQNVTLSCEQNLNHDAMYWYRQDPGQGLRLIYYSQIVNDFQKGDIAEGYSVSREKKESFPLTVTSAQKNPTAFYLCASSGWYGDFTGELFFGEGSRLTVL.

The chain is built from TRBV18 and TRBJ1-5; D might be TRBD1 (5 bases). The CDR3 length is 14 residues. The germline gives CDR1 KGHSH, CDR2 LQKENI. Trimming left V 3 bases short and J 3 bases short, with 9 bases between. CDR3: CASSPGRNNQPQHF. The CDR3 DNA sequence: TGTGCCAGCTCACCGGGGCGGAACAATCAGCCCCAGCATTTT.

Only a few counts were recorded for this clone. The V call is TRBV5-1, the J call TRBJ2-5, with TRBD2 identical over 15 bases. Germline-derived CDR1 and CDR2 are SGHRS and YFSETQ. The V and J ends lost 5 bases and 1 base, in that order; junction bases with no gene match: 9. This CDR3 comprises 18 residues. CDR3 protein: CASSPGLAGGPSQETQYF. The CDR3 DNA reads TGCGCCAGCAGTCCCGGACTAGCGGGAGGGCCCTCCCAAGAGACCCAGTACTTC.

This clone was detected only a few times. V and J are TRBV18 and TRBJ2-7; TRBD1 matches 8 bases. The CDR3 spans 14 residues. The V and J ends lost 3 bases and 3 bases, in that order; junction bases with no gene match: 4. The germline V gene encodes CDR1 KGHSH and CDR2 LQKENI. CDR3 sequence (DNA): TGTGCCAGCTCACCGACAGGGGAGGACTACGAGCAGTACTTC. Protein product: CASSPTGEDYEQYF. Based on the CDR3 plus reference TRBV18 and TRBJ2-7, the full variable domain is NAGVMQNPRHLVRRRGQEARLRCSPMKGHSHVYWYRQLPEEGLKFMVYLQKENIIDESGMPKERFSAEFPKEGPSILRIQQVVRGDSAAYFCASSPTGEDYEQYFGPGTRLTVT.

This clone was observed a few times. The rearrangement links TRBV10-3 to TRBJ2-5; TRBD1 matches at 9 bases. Judging by the DNA end, TRBJ2-7 fits better; the J call may be wrong. This CDR3 spans 12 amino acids. Looked up from germline, CDR1 is ENHRY and CDR2 is SYGVKD. CDR3 DNA: TGTGCCATCCGGGACAGGGCCTACGAGCAGTACTTC. Translating it yields CAIRDRAYEQYF.

This clone was seen a few times. This rearrangement joins TRBV4-2 to TRBJ2-3, with no clear D. CDR1 is LGHNA, CDR2 YNFKEQ, per germline. The CDR3 length is 15 residues. Trimming removed 0 bases at V and 8 bases at J, with 15 bases between. This CDR3 reads CASSQDSSLSATQYF. For the CDR3, the DNA is TGTGCCAGCAGCCAAGACTCGTCGCTTTCGGCTACGCAGTATTTT.

V is TRBV28 and J is TRBJ2-5; TRBD1 is a possible D gene (7 bases). This CDR3 spans 14 amino acids. Trimming took 2 bases from V and 5 from J, leaving 12 bases between them. In germline, CDR1 is MDHEN, CDR2 SYDVKM. CDR3 loop: CASSLRAGGETQYF. The CDR3 bases are TGTGCCAGCAGTTTACGTGCAGGGGGGGAGACCCAGTACTTC.

The sample holds a few counts of this clone. The V call is TRBV2, the J call TRBJ2-3; D unresolved. The CDR3 extends over 12 amino acids. CDR1 is SNHLY, CDR2 FYNNEI, per germline. Trimming cost V 7 bases and J 4 bases, with 9 bases left between them. The CDR3 bases are TGTGCCAGCACAGCGTTCTCAGATACGCAGTATTTT. Translation: CASTAFSDTQYF.

This clone was seen more than once but under ten times. V usage is TRBV10-3 and J usage is TRBJ2-7; TRBD2 aligns across 10 bases. Per germline, CDR1 ENHRY and CDR2 SYGVKD. The J segment lost 2 bases and the V segment lost 6 bases, leaving 4 bases of the junction unmatched. The CDR3 contains 14 residues. CDR3 sequence reads: CAIRNSGRPYEQYF. The CDR3 DNA follows: TGTGCCATCAGAAATAGCGGGAGGCCCTACGAGCAGTACTTC.

The chain employs TRBV7-8 and TRBJ1-2; tentative D call: TRBD1 (6 bases). This CDR3 region has 15 residues. Germline loops: CDR1 SGHVS, CDR2 FQNEAQ. Trimming took off 5 bases at V and 0 bases at J, with 13 bases between the two ends. The CDR3 region is CASSRDRISNYGYTF. In nucleotides, the CDR3 is TGTGCCAGCAGCCGTGACAGGATCTCTAACTATGGCTACACCTTC. Combining the CDR3 with reference TRBV7-8 and TRBJ1-2 gives the whole variable domain GAGVSQSPRYKVAKRGQDVALRCDPISGHVSLFWYQQALGQGPEFLTYFQNEAQLDKSGLPSDRFFAERPEGSVSTLKIQRTQQEDSAVYLCASSRDRISNYGYTFGSGTRLTVV.

This clone was seen a handful of times. The chain is built from TRBV5-1 and TRBJ2-1, with TRBD2 matching over 13 bases. The CDR3 runs to 15 residues. Germline loops: CDR1 SGHRS, CDR2 YFSETQ. The V gene end was trimmed by 5 bases and the J gene end by 6 bases; junction bases not matched to a gene: 5. CDR3 sequence: CASRRTSGSVNEQFF. The CDR3 nucleotides are TGCGCCAGCAGGCGGACTAGCGGGAGTGTCAATGAGCAGTTCTTC.